The clone carrying this TCR beta chain was counted only a few times. Its cognate antigen is unknown. Each CDR3 protein is one row after TCRdb ran MiXCR on the 5' RACE reads. The sample yields some 57,000 distinct CDR3 sequences, more than 9% seen once. The entry originates in a study of T-cell memory formation after mild COVID-19. Study summary: TCR clusters showed largely donor specificity.

The CDR3 spans 14 residues. V lost 4 bases, J lost 3 bases, and 3 bases stayed unmatched. CDR1 is LGHNA and CDR2 is YSLEER in the germline V gene. Notes on the study in general: Within pre-infection memory, some responding clones were found, suggesting cross-reactive memory joined.

The TCR was taken from a man aged 18 to 29 who had mild COVID-19 (a few samples of this study predate the infection). Cell type and time point are not known. Sequencing input: PBMCs or a T cell subset sorted from them (not recorded which). V gene TRBV4-3 combines with J gene TRBJ2-3; TRBD1 aligns across 8 bases. For the CDR3, the DNA is TGCGCCAGCAGCCCCCGACAGGGGACAGATACGCAGTATTTT. Protein: CASSPRQGTDTQYF.